The 7 T cell receptor beta chains given below trace back to one sample, sequenced in a study of shared clonotypes between healthy human individuals. The repertoire was sequenced with immunoSEQ multiplex PCR; TCRdb's copy has only in-frame clones and lacks some. The sample lists approximately 2.4 million clones, about 94% occurring once. Sequencing used naive CD4+ T cells sorted from blood. As for subset: CD45RA+ positively selected. The origin of the receptors is a man between 18 and 35 years old in good health.

The rearrangement links TRBV10-2 to TRBJ2-7; possible D gene TRBD1, 6 bases. Deletions cut 5 bases from V and 6 bases from J, with 23 bases between. The CDR3 is 16 residues long. CDR1 is WSHSY and CDR2 is SAAADI in the germline V gene. The CDR3, as DNA: TGCGCCAGCAGTTTCGAACAGGGACCGATGTTCCCCGAGCAGTACTTC. This encodes CASSFEQGPMFPEQYF.

The chain combines TRBV6-1 with TRBJ2-7; D is possibly TRBD1 (5 bases). Germline V gene lookup returns CDR1 MNHNS and CDR2 SASEGT. Trimming left V 4 bases short and J 0 bases short, with 16 bases between. The CDR3 is 16 residues long. The CDR3 nucleotides read TGTGCCAGCAGTGCGTACAGGCAAACCCCCTCCTACGAGCAGTACTTC. Residues: CASSAYRQTPSYEQYF.

V usage is TRBV27 and J usage is TRBJ1-1; 7 bases are a match to TRBD1. Germline loops: CDR1 MNHEY, CDR2 SMNVEV (reference sequence). V gave up 7 bases and J gave up 5 bases; unmatched junction bases: 1. The CDR3 sequence is 11 residues long. The CDR3 is CASKQGTEAFF. The DNA of the CDR3 is TGTGCCAGCAAACAGGGGACTGAAGCTTTCTTT.

V and J are TRBV9 and TRBJ2-6; unclear D gene. Trimming cost V 0 bases and J 0 bases, with 10 bases left between them. The CDR3 has 17 amino acids. Germline CDR1 is SGDLS and CDR2 is YYNGEE. CDR3 loop: CASSVAPLSSGANVLTF. In nucleotides, the CDR3 is TGTGCCAGCAGCGTAGCCCCCCTCTCCTCTGGGGCCAACGTCCTGACTTTC.

V and J are TRBV2 and TRBJ2-3; 9 bases fit TRBD2. This CDR3 is built from 15 residues. Germline values: CDR1 SNHLY, CDR2 FYNNEI. V lost 2 bases and J lost 1; bases outside the gene matches: 1. The CDR3 loop is CASSERLAGTDTQYF. CDR3 DNA: TGTGCCAGCAGTGAACGACTAGCGGGCACAGATACGCAGTATTTT.

The J gene is TRBJ2-4, the V gene TRBV28, with D maybe TRBD1 (6 bases). Germline values: CDR1 MDHEN, CDR2 SYDVKM. The ends were cut back, 4 bases at V and 1 base at J, with 14 bases in the middle. The CDR3 spans 16 residues. The CDR3 protein is CASSSSGAMAKNIQYF. In DNA, the CDR3 is TGTGCCAGCAGTTCGTCAGGGGCCATGGCCAAAAACATTCAGTACTTC.

V and J are TRBV1 and TRBJ2-2; the D call in the table, TRBD2, was not verified against the DNA. TRBV1 is a pseudogene segment. The CDR3 totals 17 residues. The CDR3 here is CTSSQDPRERNTGELFF. The CDR3, as DNA: TGCACCAGCAGCCAAGATCCCCGGGAGAGGAACACCGGGGAGCTGTTTTTT.